This T cell receptor beta chain came from a study of shared clonotypes between healthy human individuals. Naivety among CD8 cells was defined by CD45RO negativity and positive CCR7 selection, thereby excluding terminally differentiated effector memory CD45RA+ cells. Clones were sequenced by immunoSEQ multiplex PCR, and TCRdb holds only the in-frame ones, with some missing. Counted here are hundreds of thousands of clones, roughly 96% occurring once; the ten biggest clones make up roughly 0.1%. The V and J ends lost 7 bases and 8 bases, in that order; junction bases with no gene match: 5. The CDR3 consists of 12 residues. CDR1 and CDR2 (germline): SGHTS, YDEGEE.

This receptor was obtained from a woman aged 30 to 39 in good health. The chain couples TRBV5-8 to TRBJ1-2; 10 nucleotides agree with TRBD1. Material for sequencing was naive CD8+ T cells sorted from blood. In DNA, the CDR3 is TGTGCCAGCGATGGGACAGGGGCGGGCTACACCTTC. As protein: CASDGTGAGYTF.